The clone carrying this T cell receptor beta chain was picked up a small number of times. The sample carries other DNA sequences with the same CDR3. This record belongs to a study of blood T cell repertoires in COVID-19. Whole-study context: Samples taken during acute and convalescent COVID-19 were collected in the United States, Italy and Spain. PBMCs, B-cell-depleted T cells, or T cells were the source of the cDNA or gDNA that made up the material.

The V and J ends lost 1 base and 1 base respectively, with 8 bases between them. The CDR3 contains 14 residues. CDR1 is SGDLS and CDR2 is YYNGEE in the germline V gene. As handled by the study authors: Estimated nucleated cell counts came from reference gene primer amplification. The assay was immunoSEQ multiplex PCR, and TCRdb's table has in-frame clones only and misses some. V, J and clone size were drawn from that table, and D and trimming were deduced from the DNA. The table has around 79,000 clones, about 88% seen once. The origin of this receptor is a human donor in a cohort sampled during active COVID-19. This chain connects TRBV9 to TRBJ1-1; weak D call: TRBD1 (5 bases). Sequenced material: peripheral blood. The CDR3 coding sequence is TGTGCCAGCAGCGTAAGGGGTGGGAACACTGAAGCTTTCTTT. Translating gives CASSVRGGNTEAFF.